This T cell receptor (beta chain) was profiled in a study of cytomegalovirus exposure and HLA in healthy donors. Study-wide background: An analysis done earlier identified 120 million or so unique TCR beta sequences from about 179 million T cells. Points from the study as a whole: Judged likely to be a sequencing artifact was a cluster of highly shared sequence variants. With high specificity and sensitivity, the classifier reportedly diagnosed cytomegalovirus status.

Both 60 Vbeta primers and 13 Jbeta primers went into the PCR. Original data processing: Roughly 10 million shared chains were among the about 80 million unique TCR beta chains that a later analysis counted. The repertoire was sequenced with immunoSEQ multiplex PCR; TCRdb's copy has only in-frame clones and lacks some. From that table come the V and J calls and clone size; the DNA was used to work out D and trimming. The top ten clones hold less than 8.5% of a sample with some 250,000 clones, over 70% of them seen once. Of note for this clone: The antigen remains undetermined. Mismatch with germline at one junction end may stem from a read error.

The source is a woman aged 60-70 years in good health and CMV-seropositive. The sequencing input was PBMCs.

Here the CDR3 DNA reads TGTTCCAGCAGCCCAAGCGGGACAGGGGAGGAAAAACTGTTTTTT. It translates to CSSSPSGTGEEKLFF. The chain carries TRBV7-9 and TRBJ1-4, with 10 bases identical to TRBD1. The CDR3 contains 15 residues. Looked up from germline, CDR1 is SEHNR and CDR2 is FQNEAQ (reference sequence).